The rows below give T cell receptor beta chains drawn from one sample of a study of CD8+CD57+ T cells in acquired aplastic anemia. TCRdb itself ran the reads through MiXCR, one entry per CDR3 protein. The sample has about 210,000 distinct CDR3 sequences; 34% are singletons. Source material: sorted CD4+, CD8+, or CD8+CD57+ T cells (not recorded which) from PBMCs. Receptor source: a human donor in good health, serving as a control. CDR3s include the opening cysteine and the closing phenylalanine or tryptophan. D genes are given only for firm matches. Clone size is not always given. Where it is, it says once, few, many or a class for expanded clones.

D gene	clone size	J gene	V gene	CDR3 protein	CDR3 DNA
TRBD1	many	TRBJ1-6	TRBV5-1	CASSLAGQRYSPLHF	TGCGCCAGCAGCTTGGCGGGACAGAGGTATTCACCCCTCCACTTT
NA	NA	TRBJ2-7	TRBV6-1	CASRGAREQYF	TGTGCCAGCAGGGGGGCGCGGGAGCAGTACTTC
NA	NA	TRBJ2-5	TRBV2	CASSYTGFPQETQYF	TGTGCCAGCAGTTATACGGGCTTCCCACAAGAGACCCAGTACTTC
NA	few	TRBJ1-1	TRBV2	CASTALEAFF	TGTGCCAGCACGGCCCTTGAAGCTTTCTTT
TRBD1	many	TRBJ2-1	TRBV20-1	CSAPPRDRYNEQFF	TGCAGTGCTCCTCCCCGGGACAGGTACAATGAGCAGTTCTTC
TRBD1	NA	TRBJ1-4	TRBV30	CAWSETGTGEKLFF	TGTGCCTGGAGTGAGACCGGGACAGGTGAAAAACTGTTTTTT
NA	NA	TRBJ1-3	TRBV12-3/TRBV12-4	CATTRGNTIYF	TGTGCCACCACCCGGGGAAACACCATATATTTT
NA	few	TRBJ2-3	TRBV4-2	CASSQEGGGYTDTQYF	TGTGCCAGCAGCCAAGAAGGAGGGGGTTACACAGATACGCAGTATTTT
NA	many	TRBJ2-7	TRBV24-1	CATSDTGSTDEQYF	TGTGCCACCAGTGATACAGGGTCAACGGACGAGCAGTACTTC
NA	NA	TRBJ1-1	TRBV5-1	CASSLNHQGPNTEAFF	TGCGCCAGCAGCTTAAACCATCAGGGCCCGAACACTGAAGCTTTCTTT
NA	few	TRBJ1-3	TRBV18	CASSPRGLKAGNTIYF	TGTGCCAGCTCACCAAGGGGCCTAAAGGCTGGAAACACCATATATTTT
TRBD1	NA	TRBJ2-3	TRBV9	CASSVVGTVSTDTQYF	TGTGCCAGCAGCGTAGTGGGGACAGTGAGCACAGATACGCAGTATTTT
TRBD2	few	TRBJ2-1	TRBV11-2	CASSPTRTSLRIHEQFF	TGTGCCAGCAGCCCAACACGGACTAGTTTGAGAATCCATGAGCAGTTCTTC
TRBD2	NA	TRBJ2-7	TRBV5-1	CASSLVSRPSGAYEQYF	TGCGCCAGCAGCTTGGTCTCGCGGCCTAGCGGTGCCTACGAGCAGTACTTC
NA	NA	TRBJ2-1	TRBV12-5	CASALAHEQFF	TGTGCTAGTGCGCTAGCTCATGAGCAGTTCTTC
NA	NA	TRBJ2-1	TRBV6-2/TRBV6-3	CASSSSPWGRGENEQFF	TGTGCCAGCAGTTCCTCTCCCTGGGGCCGAGGGGAAAATGAGCAGTTCTTC
TRBD2	NA	TRBJ2-1	TRBV14	CASSHLGLAGGNEQFF	TGTGCCAGCAGCCATCTTGGACTAGCGGGGGGGAATGAGCAGTTCTTC
TRBD2	NA	TRBJ2-1	TRBV4-1	CASSRGTSGRADEQFF	TGCGCCAGCAGCCGAGGGACTAGCGGGAGGGCCGATGAGCAGTTCTTC
NA	NA	TRBJ2-1	TRBV5-4	CASSLTSYNEQFF	TGTGCCAGCAGCTTGACAAGTTACAATGAGCAGTTCTTC
NA	few	TRBJ1-5	TRBV5-5	CASSWSDRFSNQPQHF	TGTGCCAGCAGCTGGTCCGACAGATTTAGCAATCAGCCCCAGCATTTT
NA	few	TRBJ2-3	TRBV28	CASSSLSPRTDTQYF	TGTGCCAGCAGTTCTTTGTCCCCCCGCACAGATACGCAGTATTTT
TRBD1	NA	TRBJ1-2	TRBV10-1	CASSPGTGYYGYTF	TGTGCCAGCAGCCCCGGGACAGGGTACTATGGCTACACCTTC
NA	many	TRBJ2-1	TRBV29-1	CSAISRVRAYNEQFF	TGCAGCGCCATTTCGCGGGTACGAGCCTACAATGAGCAGTTCTTC
NA	few	TRBJ2-3	TRBV12-3/TRBV12-4	CASSPDLHRGTDTQYF	TGTGCCAGCAGTCCGGACCTTCATAGAGGAACAGATACGCAGTATTTT
NA	NA	TRBJ2-5	TRBV4-2	CASSRAQGLRETQYF	TGTGCCAGCAGCCGAGCACAGGGACTGCGGGAGACCCAGTACTTC
NA	NA	TRBJ1-3	TRBV4-1	CASSQDARSGSTIYF	TGCGCCAGCAGCCAAGATGCCAGGTCTGGAAGCACCATATATTTT
NA	NA	TRBJ2-7	TRBV15	CATSREGRAGRRYEQYF	TGTGCCACCAGCAGAGAGGGCCGGGCAGGGCGAAGGTACGAGCAGTACTTC
NA	few	TRBJ2-7	TRBV7-9	CASSLALSYEQYF	TGTGCCAGCAGCTTAGCCCTGTCCTACGAGCAGTACTTC
NA	NA	TRBJ1-5	TRBV2	CASSTSGPGPQHF	TGTGCCAGCAGTACATCAGGTCCAGGACCCCAGCATTTT
NA	many	TRBJ1-1	TRBV19	CASSTVNLNTEAFF	TGTGCCAGTAGTACGGTCAACCTGAACACTGAAGCTTTCTTT
TRBD1	many	TRBJ1-2	TRBV20-1	CSAPTGGYGYTF	TGCAGTGCGCCAACAGGGGGTTATGGCTACACCTTC
NA	many	TRBJ1-2	TRBV6-1	CASRAGTLYGYTF	TGTGCCAGCAGAGCCGGGACTCTCTATGGCTACACCTTC
NA	NA	TRBJ1-1	TRBV25-1	CASSVEGGRAFF	TGTGCCAGCAGCGTCGAGGGCGGCCGGGCTTTCTTT
TRBD1	few	TRBJ2-7	TRBV4-2	CASSRGAPGTGNYEQYF	TGTGCCAGCAGCCGGGGGGCCCCTGGGACAGGGAACTACGAGCAGTACTTC
NA	once	TRBJ2-7	TRBV20-1	CSARDSGAGDYEQYF	TGCAGTGCTAGAGATTCAGGGGCGGGGGACTACGAGCAGTACTTC
NA	few	TRBJ2-7	TRBV2	CASSEGWYVQYF	TGTGCCAGCAGTGAAGGGTGGTACGTGCAGTACTTC
NA	many	TRBJ1-1	TRBV5-8	CASSLVRIEAFF	TGTGCCAGCAGCTTGGTCAGGATTGAAGCTTTCTTT
TRBD1	many	TRBJ2-1	TRBV29-1	CSAPGQVHNEQFF	TGCAGCGCCCCGGGACAGGTCCACAATGAGCAGTTCTTC
NA	NA	TRBJ1-1	TRBV19	CASKTAMNTEAFF	TGTGCCAGCAAGACAGCTATGAACACTGAAGCTTTCTTT
NA	NA	TRBJ1-1	TRBV2	CASHASHAEAFF	TGTGCCAGTCATGCATCGCACGCTGAAGCTTTCTTT
TRBD2	NA	TRBJ2-3	TRBV5-1	CASSLGGTSVTDTQYF	TGCGCCAGCAGCTTGGGCGGGACTAGCGTGACAGATACGCAGTATTTT
NA	NA	TRBJ2-1	TRBV3-1	CASSQVFGGPDNEQFF	TGTGCCAGCAGCCAAGTATTCGGGGGGCCTGACAATGAGCAGTTCTTC
TRBD1	many	TRBJ1-3	TRBV2	CASSWDSPSRGNTIYF	TGTGCCAGCAGTTGGGACAGCCCCTCGCGAGGAAACACCATATATTTT
TRBD1	NA	TRBJ2-3	TRBV2	CASNRGAHSITDTQYF	TGTGCCAGCAACAGGGGTGCGCATTCAATAACAGATACGCAGTATTTT
NA	few	TRBJ1-2	TRBV6-5	CASSHLGGGGGYTF	TGTGCCAGCAGTCACCTTGGGGGGGGCGGTGGCTACACCTTC
NA	many	TRBJ2-1	TRBV15	CATSRDLPGYNEQFF	TGTGCCACCAGCAGAGATTTGCCAGGCTACAATGAGCAGTTCTTC
NA	few	TRBJ2-2	TRBV11-2	CASSFSLGTELFF	TGTGCCAGCAGCTTCTCCCTAGGGACCGAGCTGTTTTTT
TRBD1	many	TRBJ1-2	TRBV29-1	CSVGQGNYGYTF	TGCAGCGTTGGACAGGGGAACTATGGCTACACCTTC